What follows is one T cell receptor (beta chain) and its context. This clonotype has a count of ten or more. Which antigen it targets is not known. The input lacks base qualities; no much larger clone sits a single base away. The sample originates from a study of CD8 T cells in ankylosing spondylitis (dated by TCRdb to about 2017). About the study as a whole: The study set out to find disease-linked TCR variants by profiling T cell receptor beta repertoires in ankylosing spondylitis patients and healthy donors. In total, the full study cohort was made up of some 100 healthy donors and 25 ankylosing spondylitis patients. Peripheral blood was sampled, and synovial fluid was additionally collected from ankylosing spondylitis patients. Overall study outcomes, separate from this receptor: The disease-linked clones were reported to be significantly enriched in matched synovial fluid samples from ankylosing spondylitis patients. A TCR beta motif of about 8 highly homologous amino acid variants appeared characteristic of blood from ankylosing spondylitis patients. Some motif variants were previously reported in synovial fluid and blood of reactive arthritis patients, suggesting common disease-initiation mechanisms. The disease-linked clones had a CD8+ phenotype and were found at relatively low frequencies in peripheral blood.

Reading from cysteine to phenylalanine, the CDR3 counts 14 amino acids. The only DNA kept is the CDR3, 42 bases in frame from the first base. V is trimmed back by 8 bases and J by 5 bases, and the junction contains 8 bases that no gene match accounts for. Sequencing used an Illumina HiSeq 2500. Quantitative 5'-RACE with molecular barcodes was used to prepare TCR beta libraries. As for the original processing: To identify disease-linked TCR variants, a new computational method was used, one built on a probabilistic model of VDJ rearrangement. TCRdb handled the public reads itself, with Q25 trimming in fastp and clone calling in MiXCR, and kept productive beta chains. Entries are consolidated by CDR3 protein sequence, retaining the most common genes and DNA. The V and J calls here are based on TCRdb, not the publication. A total of 250,000 or so distinct CDR3 sequences appear in this sample, under 30% of them only once. The ten largest account for 0.6% to 0.75% of the sample.

The sample consisted of blood, either unsorted or a sorted T cell fraction (not recorded which). This receptor chain uses TRBV12-3 or TRBV12-4 and TRBJ1-5; 8 bases in the junction line up with TRBD1. The receptor comes from a male donor with ankylosing spondylitis or in good health (not recorded which). This receptor has the CDR3 CASQKTGDYQPQHF. The DNA sequence reads TGTGCCAGCCAAAAGACAGGGGATTATCAGCCCCAGCATTTT.